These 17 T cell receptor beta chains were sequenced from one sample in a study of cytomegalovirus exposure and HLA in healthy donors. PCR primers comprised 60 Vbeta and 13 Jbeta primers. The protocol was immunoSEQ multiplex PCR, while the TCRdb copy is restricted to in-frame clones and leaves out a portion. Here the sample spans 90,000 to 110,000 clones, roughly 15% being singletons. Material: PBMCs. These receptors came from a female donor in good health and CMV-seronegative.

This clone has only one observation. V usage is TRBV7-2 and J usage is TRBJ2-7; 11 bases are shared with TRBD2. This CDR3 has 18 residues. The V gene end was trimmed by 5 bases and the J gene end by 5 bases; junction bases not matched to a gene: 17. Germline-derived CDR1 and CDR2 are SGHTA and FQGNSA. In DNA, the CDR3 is TGTGCCAGCAGCCTCAGAATAATTGTAGCGGGAGGGCCGCACGAGCAGTACTTC. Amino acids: CASSLRIIVAGGPHEQYF.

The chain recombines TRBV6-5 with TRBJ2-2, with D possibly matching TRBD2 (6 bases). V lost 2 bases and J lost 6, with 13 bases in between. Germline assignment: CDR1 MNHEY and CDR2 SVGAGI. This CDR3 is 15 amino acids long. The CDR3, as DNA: TGTGCCAGCAGTTACAACACCGGGACTGCCGGGGAGCTGTTTTTT. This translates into CASSYNTGTAGELFF.

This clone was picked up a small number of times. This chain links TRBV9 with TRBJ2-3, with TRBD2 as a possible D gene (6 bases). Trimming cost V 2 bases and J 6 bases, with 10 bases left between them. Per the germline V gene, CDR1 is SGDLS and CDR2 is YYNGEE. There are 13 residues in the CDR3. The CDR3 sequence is CASSVGGMDTQYF. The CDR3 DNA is TGTGCCAGCAGCGTTGGGGGGATGGATACGCAGTATTTT. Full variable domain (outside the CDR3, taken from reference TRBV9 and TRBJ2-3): DSGVTQTPKHLITATGQRVTLRCSPRSGDLSVYWYQQSLDQGLQFLIQYYNGEERAKGNILERFSAQQFPDLHSELNLSSLELGDSALYFCASSVGGMDTQYFGPGTRLTVL.

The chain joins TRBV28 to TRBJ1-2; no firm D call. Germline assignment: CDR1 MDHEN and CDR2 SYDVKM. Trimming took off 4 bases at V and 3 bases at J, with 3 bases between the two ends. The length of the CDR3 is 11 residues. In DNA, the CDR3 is TGTGCCAGCAGTTCGTACTATGGCTACACCTTC. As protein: CASSSYYGYTF.

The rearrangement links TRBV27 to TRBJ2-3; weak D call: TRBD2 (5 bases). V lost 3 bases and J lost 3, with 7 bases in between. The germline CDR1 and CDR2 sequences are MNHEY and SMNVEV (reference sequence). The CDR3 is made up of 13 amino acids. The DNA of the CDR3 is TGTGCCAGCAGTTTCCGGGGTACAGATACGCAGTATTTT. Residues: CASSFRGTDTQYF.

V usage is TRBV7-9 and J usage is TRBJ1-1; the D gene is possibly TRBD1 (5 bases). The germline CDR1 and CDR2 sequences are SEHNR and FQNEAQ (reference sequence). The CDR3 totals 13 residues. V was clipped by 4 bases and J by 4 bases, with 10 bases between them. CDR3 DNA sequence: TGTGCCAGCAGCTACAGGTCGGCCACTGAAGCTTTCTTT. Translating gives CASSYRSATEAFF.

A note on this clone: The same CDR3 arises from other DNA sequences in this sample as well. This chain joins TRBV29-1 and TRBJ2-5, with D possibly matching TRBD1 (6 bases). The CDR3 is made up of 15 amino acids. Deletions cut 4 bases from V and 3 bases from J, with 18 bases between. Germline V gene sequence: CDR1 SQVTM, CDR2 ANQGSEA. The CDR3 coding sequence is TGCAGCGTTGTTCGTACGGCAGGGGTTAAAGAGACCCAGTACTTC. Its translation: CSVVRTAGVKETQYF. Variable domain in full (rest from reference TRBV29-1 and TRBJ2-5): SAVISQKPSRDICQRGTSLTIQCQVDSQVTMMFWYRQQPGQSLTLIATANQGSEATYESGFVIDKFPISRPNLTFSTLTVSNMSPEDSSIYLCSVVRTAGVKETQYFGPGTRLLVL.

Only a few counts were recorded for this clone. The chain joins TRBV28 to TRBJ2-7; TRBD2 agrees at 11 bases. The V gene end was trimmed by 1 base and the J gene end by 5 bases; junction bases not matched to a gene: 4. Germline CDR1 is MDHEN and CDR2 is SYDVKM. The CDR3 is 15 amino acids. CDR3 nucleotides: TGTGCCAGCAGTTTATTACTAGCGGGAGATGACGAGCAGTACTTC. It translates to CASSLLLAGDDEQYF.

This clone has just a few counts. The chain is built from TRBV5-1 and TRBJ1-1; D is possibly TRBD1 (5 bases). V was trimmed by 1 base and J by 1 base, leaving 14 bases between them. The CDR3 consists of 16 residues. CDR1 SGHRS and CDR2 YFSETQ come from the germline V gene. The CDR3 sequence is CASSLTWLGGNTEAFF. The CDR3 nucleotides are TGCGCCAGCAGCTTGACTTGGCTGGGGGGGAACACTGAAGCTTTCTTT.

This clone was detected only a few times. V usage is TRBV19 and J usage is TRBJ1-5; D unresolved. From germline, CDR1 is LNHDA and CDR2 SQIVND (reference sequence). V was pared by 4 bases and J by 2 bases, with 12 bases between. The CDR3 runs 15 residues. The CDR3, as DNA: TGTGCCAGTAGTAGCCCCGGCGGGGGCAATCAGCCCCAGCATTTT. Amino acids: CASSSPGGGNQPQHF. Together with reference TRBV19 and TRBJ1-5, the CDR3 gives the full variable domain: DGGITQSPKYLFRKEGQNVTLSCEQNLNHDAMYWYRQDPGQGLRLIYYSQIVNDFQKGDIAEGYSVSREKKESFPLTVTSAQKNPTAFYLCASSSPGGGNQPQHFGDGTRLSIL.

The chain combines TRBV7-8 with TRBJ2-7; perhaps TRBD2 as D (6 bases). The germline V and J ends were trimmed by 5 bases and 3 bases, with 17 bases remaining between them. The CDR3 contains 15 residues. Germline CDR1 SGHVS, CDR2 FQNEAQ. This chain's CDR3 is CASSPGTGGNYEQYF. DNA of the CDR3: TGTGCCAGCAGCCCGGGGACTGGGGGAAACTACGAGCAGTACTTC. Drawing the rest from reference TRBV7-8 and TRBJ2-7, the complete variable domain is GAGVSQSPRYKVAKRGQDVALRCDPISGHVSLFWYQQALGQGPEFLTYFQNEAQLDKSGLPSDRFFAERPEGSVSTLKIQRTQQEDSAVYLCASSPGTGGNYEQYFGPGTRLTVT.

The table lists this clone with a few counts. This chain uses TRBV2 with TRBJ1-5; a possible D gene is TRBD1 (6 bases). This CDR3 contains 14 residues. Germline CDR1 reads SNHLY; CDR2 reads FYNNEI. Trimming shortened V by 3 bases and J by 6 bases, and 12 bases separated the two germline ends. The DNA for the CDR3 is TGTGCCAGCAGTGAGCGACAGGCCACTCAGCCCCAGCATTTT. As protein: CASSERQATQPQHF.

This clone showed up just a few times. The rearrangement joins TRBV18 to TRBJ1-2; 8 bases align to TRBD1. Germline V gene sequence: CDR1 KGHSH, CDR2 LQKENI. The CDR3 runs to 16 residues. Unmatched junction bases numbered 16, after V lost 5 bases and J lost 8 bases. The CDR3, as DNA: TGTGCCAGCTCAGAAGACAGGGGCCTTCGGGTGGGAGGCTACACCTTC. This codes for CASSEDRGLRVGGYTF. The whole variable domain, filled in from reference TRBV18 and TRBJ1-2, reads NAGVMQNPRHLVRRRGQEARLRCSPMKGHSHVYWYRQLPEEGLKFMVYLQKENIIDESGMPKERFSAEFPKEGPSILRIQQVVRGDSAAYFCASSEDRGLRVGGYTFGSGTRLTVV.

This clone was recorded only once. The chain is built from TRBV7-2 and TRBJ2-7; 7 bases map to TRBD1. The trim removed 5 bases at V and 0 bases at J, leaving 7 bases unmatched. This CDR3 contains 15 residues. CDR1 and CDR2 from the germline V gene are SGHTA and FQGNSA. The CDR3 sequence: CASSLTGENSYEQYF. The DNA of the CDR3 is TGTGCCAGCAGCCTTACAGGGGAGAACTCCTACGAGCAGTACTTC.

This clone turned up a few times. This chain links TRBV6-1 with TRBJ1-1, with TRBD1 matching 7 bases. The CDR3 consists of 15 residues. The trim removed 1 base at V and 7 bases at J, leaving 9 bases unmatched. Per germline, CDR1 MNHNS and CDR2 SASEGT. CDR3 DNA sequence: TGTGCCAGCAGTGAAGGGGTGGGGACAGCGATTGAAGCTTTCTTT. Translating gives CASSEGVGTAIEAFF.

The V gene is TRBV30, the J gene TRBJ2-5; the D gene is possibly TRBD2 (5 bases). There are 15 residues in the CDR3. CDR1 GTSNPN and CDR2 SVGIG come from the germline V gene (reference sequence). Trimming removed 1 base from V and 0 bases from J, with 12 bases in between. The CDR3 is CAWSAKLEYQETQYF. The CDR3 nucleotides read TGTGCCTGGAGTGCGAAACTAGAGTACCAAGAGACCCAGTACTTC. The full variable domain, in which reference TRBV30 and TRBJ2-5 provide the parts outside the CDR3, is SQTIHQWPATLVQPVGSPLSLECTVEGTSNPNLYWYRQAAGRGLQLLFYSVGIGQISSEVPQNLSASRPQDRQFILSSKKLLLSDSGFYLCAWSAKLEYQETQYFGPGTRLLVL.

In DNA, the CDR3 is TGTGCCATCAGCCAGGCAGGGGAGTCCTACGAGCAGTACTTC. Amino acid sequence: CAISQAGESYEQYF. The rearrangement joins TRBV10-3 to TRBJ2-7, with D possibly being TRBD1 (6 bases). CDR3 length: 14 amino acids. CDR1 and CDR2 from the germline V gene are ENHRY and SYGVKD. V was pared by 6 bases and J by 1 base, with 13 bases between.